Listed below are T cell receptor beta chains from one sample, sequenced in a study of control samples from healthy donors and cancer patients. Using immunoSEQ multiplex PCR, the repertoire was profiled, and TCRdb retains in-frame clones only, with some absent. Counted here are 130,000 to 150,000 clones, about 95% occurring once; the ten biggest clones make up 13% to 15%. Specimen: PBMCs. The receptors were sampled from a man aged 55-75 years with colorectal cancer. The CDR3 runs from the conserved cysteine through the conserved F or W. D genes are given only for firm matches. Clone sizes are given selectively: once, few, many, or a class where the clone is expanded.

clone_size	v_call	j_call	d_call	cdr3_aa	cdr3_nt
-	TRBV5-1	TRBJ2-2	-	CASSLIPDRAGELFF	TGCGCCAGCAGCTTGATACCCGATAGGGCCGGGGAGCTGTTTTTT
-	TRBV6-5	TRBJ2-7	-	CASEQDPGSEQYF	TGTGCCAGCGAGCAGGACCCTGGAAGCGAGCAGTACTTC
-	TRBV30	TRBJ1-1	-	CAWNQRTEAFF	TGTGCCTGGAACCAGAGGACTGAAGCTTTCTTT
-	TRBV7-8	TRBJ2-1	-	CASSSPEGSEQFF	TGTGCCAGCAGCTCCCCGGAGGGCTCTGAGCAGTTCTTC
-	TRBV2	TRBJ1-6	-	CASSEGDGFGSPLHF	TGTGCCAGCAGTGAAGGGGATGGGTTCGGTTCACCCCTCCACTTT
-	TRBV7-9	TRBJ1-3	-	CASSLGVAVYTIYF	TGTGCCAGCAGCTTAGGCGTTGCGGTATACACCATATATTTT
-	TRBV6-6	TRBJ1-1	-	CASSPFDSRDTEAFF	TGTGCCAGCAGCCCTTTTGACAGCAGGGACACTGAAGCTTTCTTT
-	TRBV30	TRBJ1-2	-	CAWSTREDNYGYTF	TGTGCCTGGAGTACCCGGGAAGACAACTATGGCTACACCTTC
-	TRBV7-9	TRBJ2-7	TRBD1	CASSLGFGDREESEQYF	TGTGCCAGCAGCTTAGGATTTGGGGACAGGGAAGAGTCCGAGCAGTACTTC
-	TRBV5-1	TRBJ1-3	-	CASRGPPEAHGNTIYF	TGCGCCAGCAGAGGTCCACCGGAGGCGCACGGAAACACCATATATTTT
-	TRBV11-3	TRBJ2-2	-	CASSGGTSGELFF	TGTGCCAGCAGCGGCGGGACGTCCGGGGAGCTGTTTTTT
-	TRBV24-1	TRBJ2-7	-	CATSDRTGYEQYF	TGTGCCACCAGTGACCGAACAGGGTACGAGCAGTACTTC
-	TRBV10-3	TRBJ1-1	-	CAISESPSQTEAFF	TGTGCCATCAGTGAGTCACCATCACAAACTGAAGCTTTCTTT
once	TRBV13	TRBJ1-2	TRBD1	CASSRDRGYGYTF	TGTGCCAGCAGCCGGGACAGGGGCTATGGCTACACCTTC
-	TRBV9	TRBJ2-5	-	CASSVRPSETQYF	TGTGCCAGCAGCGTAAGGCCGTCAGAGACCCAGTACTTC
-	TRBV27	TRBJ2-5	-	CASSPDSQTQYF	TGTGCCAGCAGTCCGGACTCCCAGACCCAGTACTTC
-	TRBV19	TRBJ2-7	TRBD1	CASSISGGPYEQYF	TGTGCCAGTAGTATCTCAGGGGGCCCCTACGAGCAGTACTTC
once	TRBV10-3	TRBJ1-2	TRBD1	CAISDQRRQGADGYTF	TGTGCCATCAGTGACCAACGCCGACAGGGGGCAGATGGCTACACCTTC
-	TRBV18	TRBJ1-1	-	CASSPQGDTEAFF	TGTGCCAGCTCACCACAAGGGGACACTGAAGCTTTCTTT
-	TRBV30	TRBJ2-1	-	CAWRGPYNEQFF	TGTGCCTGGAGAGGACCCTACAATGAGCAGTTCTTC
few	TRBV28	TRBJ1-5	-	CASSFRGYGNQPQHF	TGTGCCAGCAGCTTCAGGGGATACGGCAATCAGCCCCAGCATTTT
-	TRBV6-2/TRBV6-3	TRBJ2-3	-	CASSHGGRTDTQYF	TGTGCCAGCAGTCACGGAGGCCGCACAGATACGCAGTATTTT
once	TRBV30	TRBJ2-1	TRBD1	CAWSVRTGNEQFF	TGTGCCTGGAGTGTACGGACAGGCAATGAGCAGTTCTTC
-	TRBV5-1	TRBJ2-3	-	CASSLKGTDTQYF	TGCGCCAGCAGCTTGAAGGGAACAGATACGCAGTATTTT
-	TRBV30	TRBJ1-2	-	CAALGGEANYGYTF	TGTGCCGCCCTCGGGGGGGAAGCTAACTATGGCTACACCTTC
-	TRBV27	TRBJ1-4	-	CASSLGSPEKLFF	TGTGCCAGCAGTTTGGGCAGTCCTGAAAAACTGTTTTTT
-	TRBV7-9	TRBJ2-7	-	CASSPTGTPYEQYF	TGTGCCAGCAGCCCTACAGGGACGCCCTACGAGCAGTACTTC
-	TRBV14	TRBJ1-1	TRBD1	CASSPDRGRAFF	TGTGCCAGCAGCCCGGACAGGGGCAGAGCTTTCTTT
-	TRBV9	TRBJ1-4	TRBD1	CASSQGGQGTEKLFF	TGTGCCAGCTCCCAGGGGGGACAGGGTACCGAAAAACTGTTTTTT
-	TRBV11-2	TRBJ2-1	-	CASSLRFNEQFF	TGTGCCAGCAGCTTAAGGTTCAATGAGCAGTTCTTC
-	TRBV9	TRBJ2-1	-	CASSGRGTAANEQFF	TGTGCCAGCAGCGGACGGGGGACAGCTGCCAATGAGCAGTTCTTC
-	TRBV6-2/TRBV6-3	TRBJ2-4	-	CASSSVRGVSKNIQYF	TGTGCCAGCAGCTCGGTCCGCGGGGTTTCCAAAAACATTCAGTACTTC
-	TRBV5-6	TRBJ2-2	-	CASRRQDTNTGELFF	TGTGCCAGCAGGCGACAGGATACGAACACCGGGGAGCTGTTTTTT
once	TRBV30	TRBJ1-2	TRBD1	CAWSVLDRWDGYTF	TGTGCCTGGAGTGTACTGGACAGGTGGGATGGCTACACCTTC
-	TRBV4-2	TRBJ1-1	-	CASSQEFAVNTEAFF	TGTGCCAGCAGCCAAGAATTTGCGGTGAACACTGAAGCTTTCTTT
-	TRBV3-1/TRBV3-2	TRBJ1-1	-	CASSQGQNTEAFF	TGTGCCAGCAGCCAGGGACAGAACACTGAAGCTTTCTTT